This T cell receptor beta chain was sequenced for a study of blood T cell repertoires in COVID-19. Across the whole study: Spain, Italy and the United States supplied samples that represented acute and convalescent COVID-19. T cells, B-cell-depleted T cells, or PBMCs supplied cDNA or gDNA.

Method: immunoSEQ multiplex PCR; TCRdb's copy keeps in-frame clones and lacks some. The sample records under 250,000 clones, roughly 80% being singletons. This CDR3 spans 13 amino acids. V gave up 0 bases and J gave up 3 bases, with 6 bases separating them. Germline loops: CDR1 SGDLS, CDR2 YYNGEE. The sequencing sample was made of peripheral blood. This clonotype was obtained from a woman aged 70-85 years with active or convalescent COVID-19. The chain carries TRBV9 and TRBJ1-2; D call uncertain. The CDR3 DNA is TGTGCCAGCAGCGTAGGAGTAGACTATGGCTACACCTTC. It encodes CASSVGVDYGYTF. Filled out from reference TRBV9 and TRBJ1-2, the complete variable domain reads DSGVTQTPKHLITATGQRVTLRCSPRSGDLSVYWYQQSLDQGLQFLIQYYNGEERAKGNILERFSAQQFPDLHSELNLSSLELGDSALYFCASSVGVDYGYTFGSGTRLTVV.